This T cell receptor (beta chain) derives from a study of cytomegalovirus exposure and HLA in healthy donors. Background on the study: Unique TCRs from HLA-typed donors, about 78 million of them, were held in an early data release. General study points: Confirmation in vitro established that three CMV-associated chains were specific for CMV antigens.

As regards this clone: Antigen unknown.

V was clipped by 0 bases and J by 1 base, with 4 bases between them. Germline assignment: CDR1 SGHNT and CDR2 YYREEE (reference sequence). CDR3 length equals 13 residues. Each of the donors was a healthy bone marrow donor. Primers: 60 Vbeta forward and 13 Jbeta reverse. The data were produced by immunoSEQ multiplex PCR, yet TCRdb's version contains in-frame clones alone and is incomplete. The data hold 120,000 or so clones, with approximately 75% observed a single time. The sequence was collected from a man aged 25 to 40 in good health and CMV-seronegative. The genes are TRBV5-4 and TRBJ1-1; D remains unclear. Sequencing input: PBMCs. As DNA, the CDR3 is TGTGCCAGCAGCTTGGCACAGAACACTGAAGCTTTCTTT. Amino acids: CASSLAQNTEAFF. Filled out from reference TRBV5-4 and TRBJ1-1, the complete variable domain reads ETGVTQSPTHLIKTRGQQVTLRCSSQSGHNTVSWYQQALGQGPQFIFQYYREEENGRGNFPPRFSGLQFPNYSSELNVNALELDDSALYLCASSLAQNTEAFFGQGTRLTVV.